The 4 T cell receptor beta chains below were found in one sample sequenced in a study of shared clonotypes between healthy human individuals (dated by TCRdb to the early 2020s). Library method: the immunoSEQ multiplex PCR assay. TCRdb's version of the immuneACCESS table is confined to in-frame rearrangements and falls short of the full clone set. An unresolved V gene accounts for under half of the shortfall where checked; the remainder is of unknown origin. The sample includes hundreds of thousands of clones, with 95% to 98% observed a single time. The ten largest clonotypes hold 0.3% of the sample. CD8 naive samples consisted of CD45RO-negative cells that were positively selected for CCR7, yielding a CD45RA+CCR7+ population without TemRA cells. The sample consisted of naive CD8+ T cells sorted from blood. The label giving this sample's cell subset or site can be read as: CD45RA+CCR7+. The receptors originated from a man aged 25-45 years in good health.

This chain joins TRBV9 and TRBJ2-3; D gene uncertain. CDR3 length: 14 amino acids. Germline V gene data show CDR1 as SGDLS and CDR2 as YYNGEE. The V and J ends lost 0 bases and 3 bases respectively, with 8 bases between them. CDR3 sequence (DNA): TGTGCCAGCAGCGTAGAGGGCGAGACAGATACGCAGTATTTT. This translates into CASSVEGETDTQYF.

The chain couples TRBV30 to TRBJ2-7, with 11 bases lining up with TRBD1. This CDR3 is 13 amino acids long. V was pared by 7 bases and J by 7 bases, with 9 bases of the junction left unmatched. CDR1 is GTSNPN, CDR2 SVGIG, per germline (reference sequence). The CDR3 region has the DNA TGTGCCTCCACAGGACAGGGGGCGCGGGAGCAGTACTTC. Translation gives CASTGQGAREQYF.

The CDR3 spells CASSLVSGANVLTF. The CDR3 DNA follows: TGTGCCAGCAGTTTGGTTTCTGGGGCCAACGTCCTGACTTTC. The chain joins TRBV28 to TRBJ2-6; D is unclear. V was clipped by 3 bases and J by 1 base, with 4 bases between them. Germline loops: CDR1 MDHEN, CDR2 SYDVKM. This CDR3 is 14 amino acids long. Looking up the rest from reference TRBV28 and TRBJ2-6 gives the full variable domain: DVKVTQSSRYLVKRTGEKVFLECVQDMDHENMFWYRQDPGLGLRLIYFSYDVKMKEKGDIPEGYSVSREKKERFSLILESASTNQTSMYLCASSLVSGANVLTFGAGSRLTVL.

A note on this clone: Within the sample, other DNA sequences also encode this same CDR3. This rearrangement joins TRBV5-1 to TRBJ2-7, with a weak D call TRBD1 (6 bases). V was shortened by 4 bases and J by 1 base, with 9 bases between the two germline ends. Germline V gives CDR1 SGHRS, CDR2 YFSETQ. The CDR3 runs to 13 residues. The CDR3 loop reads CASSPDSSYEQYF. DNA of the CDR3: TGCGCCAGCAGCCCGGACAGTTCCTACGAGCAGTACTTC.